Below, 25 T cell receptor beta chains from the same sample are listed, as sequenced in a study of T cell responses to AZD1222 COVID-19 vaccine. Here immunoSEQ multiplex PCR was the method, and the copy in TCRdb shows in-frame clones only, minus some. The profile shows 110,000 or so clones, approximately 85% of them singletons. The specimen comprised peripheral blood, sampled on day 0 of AZD1222 vaccination. These receptors came from an adult in good health.

This clone occurred once. V is TRBV6-6 and J is TRBJ2-3, with D maybe TRBD1 (5 bases). Trimming stripped 3 bases from V and 6 bases from J, with 13 bases between. This CDR3 contains 14 residues. Germline V gives CDR1 MNHNY, CDR2 SVGAGI (reference sequence). CDR3 DNA: TGTGCCAGCAGTTATAGGGGCCCACCGGATACGCAGTATTTT. It codes for CASSYRGPPDTQYF.

The V and J genes are TRBV2 and TRBJ2-7; D unresolved. Germline V gene sequence: CDR1 SNHLY, CDR2 FYNNEI. V gave up 3 bases and J gave up 5 bases, with 14 bases separating them. The CDR3 sequence is 14 residues long. The CDR3 DNA reads TGTGCCAGCAGTGAGAGAACAGCCTGGGACGAGCAGTACTTC. It is translated as CASSERTAWDEQYF.

V and J are TRBV11-2 and TRBJ1-4, with TRBD1 matching over 7 bases. Germline trimming cut 3 bases from V and 6 bases from J; bases unmatched to any gene: 4. CDR3 length: 14 amino acids. The germline gives CDR1 SGHAT, CDR2 FQNNGV. CDR3 sequence (DNA): TGTGCCAGCAGCTTCCAGGGGGTAGATGAAAAACTGTTTTTT. Protein: CASSFQGVDEKLFF.

This chain joins TRBV20-1 and TRBJ2-1; D is unclear. This CDR3 comprises 11 residues. V lost 3 bases to trimming and J lost 5 bases, with 5 bases between them. Germline loops: CDR1 DFQATT, CDR2 SNEGSKA (reference sequence). In nucleotides, the CDR3 is TGCAGTGCTAGCAGAGACAATGAGCAGTTCTTC. Amino acids: CSASRDNEQFF.

The chain joins TRBV6-5 to TRBJ1-1; TRBD1 might be the D (6 bases). V lost 6 bases and J lost 8, with 19 bases in between. This CDR3 has 14 residues. Per the germline V gene, CDR1 is MNHEY and CDR2 is SVGAGI. The chain's CDR3 is CASRPQGQLTEAFF. CDR3 DNA: TGTGCCAGCAGACCTCAGGGGCAGCTTACCGAAGCTTTCTTT.

This clone was detected a few times. This rearrangement joins TRBV29-1 to TRBJ2-2; a possible D gene is TRBD1 (5 bases). V gave up 7 bases and J gave up 4 bases, with 16 bases separating them. In germline, CDR1 is SQVTM, CDR2 ANQGSEA. The CDR3 has 14 residues. CDR3 DNA: TGCAGCGCCTTACAGGTTTGGGGCACCGGGGAGCTGTTTTTT. Its translation: CSALQVWGTGELFF.

The chain links TRBV27 to TRBJ1-5, with D possibly TRBD1 on 5 matching bases. The germline V gene encodes CDR1 MNHEY and CDR2 SMNVEV (reference sequence). The CDR3 sequence is 16 residues long. V was pared by 7 bases and J by 2 bases, with 18 bases between. The CDR3 here is CASTLTGGDGNQPQHF. DNA for the CDR3: TGTGCCAGCACCCTCACCGGGGGTGATGGCAATCAGCCCCAGCATTTT.

This clone was counted a few times. This chain uses TRBV5-4 with TRBJ2-7; D ambiguous. Trimming took 0 bases from V and 2 from J, leaving 9 bases between them. Per the germline V gene, CDR1 is SGHNT and CDR2 is YYREEE (reference sequence). The CDR3 sequence is 14 residues long. In DNA form, the CDR3 reads TGTGCCAGCAGCTTGGACTTGGGCCCCTACGAGCAGTACTTC. Translating it yields CASSLDLGPYEQYF.

This chain joins TRBV7-4 and TRBJ2-7, with a tentative D call TRBD2 (5 bases). The ends were cut back, 3 bases at V and 6 bases at J, with 15 bases in the middle. Germline CDR1 is SGHVT and CDR2 is SQSDAQ. This CDR3 is 14 amino acids long. Here the CDR3 reads CASSLTGKWVEQYF. The CDR3, as DNA: TGTGCCAGCAGCTTGACCGGGAAATGGGTCGAGCAGTACTTC.

This chain connects TRBV27 to TRBJ1-6; TRBD1 matches 8 bases. CDR3 length: 14 residues. V gave up 6 bases and J gave up 13 bases; unmatched junction bases: 11. In germline, CDR1 is MNHEY, CDR2 SMNVEV (reference sequence). Here the CDR3 DNA reads TGTGCCAGCAGACCAGGACAGGGAGGGTCTCCCCTCCACTTT. As protein: CASRPGQGGSPLHF.

The genes are TRBV5-4 and TRBJ2-5; no definite D call. With 0 bases removed from V and 1 base from J, the gap between germline ends came to 10 bases. The CDR3 has 15 amino acids. The germline V gene has CDR1 SGHNT and CDR2 YYREEE (reference sequence). As DNA, the CDR3 is TGTGCCAGCAGCTTGGCCCTTAGTGGCCAAGAGACCCAGTACTTC. This sequence encodes CASSLALSGQETQYF.

The chain couples TRBV11-3 to TRBJ1-3; D is perhaps TRBD1 (5 bases). The CDR3 runs to 14 residues. Germline CDR1 reads SGHNT; CDR2 reads YENEEA. V was clipped by 3 bases and J by 3 bases, with 9 bases between them. The DNA for the CDR3 is TGTGCCAGCAGCTTTGGGACGGGTGGAAACACCATATATTTT. Its protein is CASSFGTGGNTIYF.

V is TRBV13 and J is TRBJ1-5; D remains unclear. Germline V gives CDR1 PRHDT, CDR2 FYEKMQ (reference sequence). The V and J ends lost 4 bases and 5 bases respectively, with 18 bases between them. This CDR3 region has 16 residues. The CDR3 DNA sequence: TGTGCCAGCAGCTCCCGCCTGGGGTTCGGTGATCAGCCCCAGCATTTT. It specifies CASSSRLGFGDQPQHF.

The V and J genes are TRBV19 and TRBJ2-1; D gene uncertain. The V gene lost 5 bases and the J gene lost 6 bases, with 5 bases spanning the gap. The CDR3 length is 11 residues. Germline CDR1 is LNHDA and CDR2 is SQIVND (reference sequence). The CDR3 reads CASSPGNEQFF. CDR3 coding DNA: TGTGCCAGTAGTCCGGGCAATGAGCAGTTCTTC.

V and J are TRBV6-5 and TRBJ1-2, with D perhaps matching TRBD1 (6 bases). V lost 2 bases to trimming and J lost 0 bases, with 10 bases between them. Germline loops: CDR1 MNHEY, CDR2 SVGAGI. This CDR3 is built from 15 residues. This CDR3 reads CASSYTTGTNYGYTF. In nucleotides, the CDR3 is TGTGCCAGCAGTTACACCACAGGGACTAACTATGGCTACACCTTC.

The V and J genes are TRBV9 and TRBJ2-1; 11 nucleotides align to TRBD2. With V trimmed by 4 bases and J by 0 bases, 15 bases remained unmatched. The CDR3 consists of 20 residues. CDR1 SGDLS and CDR2 YYNGEE come from the germline V gene. CDR3 protein: CASSPRTASGGQSSYNEQFF. The CDR3 DNA reads as TGTGCCAGCAGCCCCCGCACTGCTAGCGGGGGGCAGAGCTCCTACAATGAGCAGTTCTTC. Drawing the rest from reference TRBV9 and TRBJ2-1, the complete variable domain is DSGVTQTPKHLITATGQRVTLRCSPRSGDLSVYWYQQSLDQGLQFLIQYYNGEERAKGNILERFSAQQFPDLHSELNLSSLELGDSALYFCASSPRTASGGQSSYNEQFFGPGTRLTVL.

V usage is TRBV2 and J usage is TRBJ1-4; the match to TRBD1 covers 12 bases. CDR3 length: 17 residues. J lost 4 bases, V lost 3 bases, and 6 bases had no gene match. Germline CDR1 reads SNHLY; CDR2 reads FYNNEI. CDR3 sequence reads: CASSEGTGGVVNEKLFF. CDR3 DNA: TGTGCCAGCAGTGAGGGGACAGGGGGCGTTGTTAATGAAAAACTGTTTTTT.

This chain connects TRBV24-1 to TRBJ2-5; the match to TRBD2 covers 7 bases. The trim removed 4 bases at V and 0 bases at J, leaving 7 bases unmatched. The CDR3 runs to 16 residues. The germline gives CDR1 KGHDR, CDR2 SFDVKD. The CDR3 protein is CATSESGTDDQETQYF. The DNA of the CDR3 is TGTGCCACCAGTGAAAGCGGGACGGACGACCAAGAGACCCAGTACTTC.

This clone appeared once. This chain connects TRBV2 to TRBJ2-7; the match to TRBD1 covers 10 bases. The germline CDR1 and CDR2 sequences are SNHLY and FYNNEI. Losses at the gene ends were 7 bases for V and 5 bases for J; bases not matched to a gene: 5. The CDR3 extends over 13 amino acids. CDR3 residues: CASMGQGFHEQYF. Here the CDR3 DNA reads TGTGCCAGCATGGGACAGGGGTTCCACGAGCAGTACTTC.

The rearrangement joins TRBV6-5 to TRBJ1-2; 7 positions match TRBD1. Germline V gene data show CDR1 as MNHEY and CDR2 as SVGAGI. The junction had 6 bases not matched to a gene; V was cut back by 4 bases and J by 4 bases. This CDR3 contains 14 residues. CDR3 loop: CASSSLNRGYGYTF. Written as DNA, the CDR3 is TGTGCCAGCAGTTCTTTGAACAGGGGCTATGGCTACACCTTC.

The CDR3, as DNA: TGTGCCAGCGACCCGGGACAGGGACGGCAAGAGACCCAGTACTTC. Translation: CASDPGQGRQETQYF. The chain links TRBV25-1 to TRBJ2-5; 9 bases agree with TRBD1. CDR3 length: 15 amino acids. The junction had 9 bases not matched to a gene; V was cut back by 8 bases and J by 2 bases. Germline CDR1 MGHDK, CDR2 SYGVNS. The variable domain in full, completed from reference TRBV25-1 and TRBJ2-5, reads EADIYQTPRYLVIGTGKKITLECSQTMGHDKMYWYQQDPGMELHLIHYSYGVNSTEKGDLSSESTVSRIRTEHFPLTLESARPSHTSQYLCASDPGQGRQETQYFGPGTRLLVL.

The chain uses TRBV25-1 and TRBJ1-5; D is ambiguous. CDR1 MGHDK and CDR2 SYGVNS come from the germline V gene. This CDR3 is built from 12 residues. Trimming pared 6 bases from V and 4 bases from J, leaving 7 bases between. The CDR3, as DNA: TGTGCCAGCAGAGGAGGGAATCAGCCCCAGCATTTT. Its translation is CASRGGNQPQHF. Drawing the rest from reference TRBV25-1 and TRBJ1-5, the complete variable domain is EADIYQTPRYLVIGTGKKITLECSQTMGHDKMYWYQQDPGMELHLIHYSYGVNSTEKGDLSSESTVSRIRTEHFPLTLESARPSHTSQYLCASRGGNQPQHFGDGTRLSIL.

The chain recombines TRBV6-4 with TRBJ1-2; 11 bases align to TRBD1. CDR1 is MRHNA and CDR2 is SNTAGT in the germline V gene. With 0 bases clipped from V and 8 bases from J, the junction kept 11 bases outside the gene matches. This CDR3 is built from 17 residues. CDR3 loop: CASSDSIFGTGGGGYTF. The DNA of the CDR3 is TGTGCCAGCAGTGACTCTATATTCGGGACAGGGGGAGGAGGCTACACCTTC.

V and J are TRBV6-5 and TRBJ1-1; a weak D match, TRBD1 (6 bases). Per the germline V gene, CDR1 is MNHEY and CDR2 is SVGAGI. The CDR3 covers 15 residues. The V end lost 6 bases, the J end lost 3 bases, and 17 bases lay between the germline ends. CDR3 residues: CASSPDSSLYTEAFF. The CDR3 DNA reads TGTGCCAGCAGCCCGGACAGTTCCCTTTACACTGAAGCTTTCTTT.

This chain connects TRBV10-1 to TRBJ2-7, with D perhaps TRBD2 (5 bases). The CDR3 spans 13 residues. The ends were cut back, 11 bases at V and 3 bases at J, with 17 bases in the middle. From germline, CDR1 is WNHNN and CDR2 SYGVQD (reference sequence). CDR3 DNA sequence: TGCGCCGGAAGGATTGGGCGGGTCTACGAGCAGTACTTC. It translates to CAGRIGRVYEQYF.